Listed below are T cell receptor beta chains from one sample, sequenced in a study of radiotherapy plus CTLA-4 blockade in lung cancer. Generated by immunoSEQ multiplex PCR, the TCRdb table keeps only in-frame clones and is missing some. The data contain 77,000 or so clones, less than 85% of them singletons. The source material was peripheral blood, sampled from a patient treated with radiotherapy plus ipilimumab. These receptors were obtained from a human donor with non-small cell lung cancer whose response to radiotherapy plus ipilimumab could not be evaluated. The CDR3 runs from the conserved cysteine through the conserved F or W. A D gene is named only where the DNA matches it firmly. The size of a clone is reported for some rows only, either as once, few or many, or as a class for expanded clones.

d_call	clone_size	v_call	j_call	cdr3_aa	cdr3_nt
TRBD2	.	TRBV5-1	TRBJ2-2	CASSLRLAGGELFF	TGCGCCAGCAGCTTGAGGCTAGCGGGAGGGGAGCTGTTTTTT
.	.	TRBV4-3	TRBJ2-7	CASSQDLGVEQYF	TGCGCCAGCAGCCAAGATCTAGGGGTCGAGCAGTACTTC
TRBD2	.	TRBV7-3	TRBJ2-2	CASSEQTSGGAGELFF	TGTGCCAGCAGCGAACAGACTAGCGGGGGGGCCGGGGAGCTGTTTTTT
.	.	TRBV5-4	TRBJ2-3	CASSSPRVGSTDTQYF	TGTGCCAGCAGTTCCCCGCGGGTGGGGAGCACAGATACGCAGTATTTT
TRBD2	.	TRBV27	TRBJ2-5	CASSSGGGGAYGETQYF	TGTGCCAGCAGTTCGGGGGGCGGGGGGGCTTATGGGGAGACCCAGTACTTC
.	.	TRBV29-1	TRBJ2-1	CSVETQGNEQFF	TGCAGCGTTGAAACTCAGGGCAATGAGCAGTTCTTC
.	.	TRBV5-6	TRBJ2-1	CASSLWIRVRGYNEQFF	TGTGCCAGCAGCTTGTGGATACGGGTCCGGGGCTACAATGAGCAGTTCTTC
.	few	TRBV7-2	TRBJ2-7	CASTPQNSDYEQYF	TGTGCCAGCACCCCGCAAAACAGTGACTACGAGCAGTACTTC
TRBD2	.	TRBV7-3	TRBJ2-3	CASGRGGRTDTQYF	TGTGCCAGCGGGCGGGGGGGGCGCACAGATACGCAGTATTTT
.	few	TRBV29-1	TRBJ2-3	CSALLGDTQYF	TGCAGCGCCCTACTAGGGGATACGCAGTATTTT
.	.	TRBV30	TRBJ1-5	CAWSVQDNQPQHF	TGTGCCTGGAGTGTGCAGGACAATCAGCCCCAGCATTTT
TRBD2	.	TRBV7-3	TRBJ2-1	CASSLKTVGGLFNEQFF	TGTGCCAGCAGCTTAAAGACGGTGGGAGGGTTGTTCAATGAGCAGTTCTTC
.	few	TRBV28	TRBJ1-2	CASSLEAGGYTF	TGTGCCAGCAGTTTAGAGGCGGGCGGCTACACCTTC
.	.	TRBV6-5	TRBJ2-7	CASSRRTGGYEQYF	TGTGCCAGCAGCCGGCGGACCGGGGGCTACGAGCAGTACTTC
TRBD2	once	TRBV28	TRBJ2-7	CASRPSGLAGVHEQYF	TGTGCCAGCAGACCTTCGGGACTAGCGGGAGTCCACGAGCAGTACTTC
.	.	TRBV28	TRBJ1-6	CATFGWRTAYSSLHF	TGTGCCACCTTCGGGTGGAGGACGGCCTATTCGTCCCTCCACTTT
.	.	TRBV10-3	TRBJ2-7	CAISGVGAYEQYF	TGTGCCATCAGTGGGGTAGGGGCCTACGAGCAGTACTTC
.	.	TRBV27	TRBJ2-1	CASSLAGTGDYNEQFF	TGTGCCAGCAGCCTTGCGGGGACCGGCGATTACAATGAGCAGTTCTTC
.	.	TRBV6-1	TRBJ1-6	CASSLYNSPLHF	TGTGCCAGCAGCCTCTATAATTCACCCCTCCACTTT
.	once	TRBV4-3	TRBJ2-5	CASSQDLRGGETQYF	TGCGCCAGCAGCCAAGATCTACGCGGAGGGGAGACCCAGTACTTC
.	.	TRBV27	TRBJ2-2	CASSPTTGELFF	TGTGCCAGCAGTCCGACTACCGGGGAGCTGTTTTTT
TRBD1	.	TRBV18	TRBJ1-2	CASSPGQGLGYTF	TGTGCCAGCTCACCGGGACAGGGGTTAGGCTACACCTTC
TRBD2	.	TRBV9	TRBJ2-2	CASSVQAGLAGELFF	TGTGCCAGCAGCGTACAAGCGGGATTGGCCGGGGAGCTGTTTTTT
.	.	TRBV9	TRBJ1-6	CASSVGGVSSYNSPLHF	TGTGCCAGCAGCGTAGGGGGAGTGAGCTCCTATAATTCACCCCTCCACTTT
.	.	TRBV6-6	TRBJ2-3	CASSPRDTDTQYF	TGTGCCAGCAGTCCGCGGGACACAGATACGCAGTATTTT
TRBD1	.	TRBV7-2	TRBJ1-3	CASSLARTGHGNTIYF	TGTGCCAGCAGCTTAGCTAGGACAGGGCATGGAAACACCATATATTTT
.	few	TRBV5-1	TRBJ2-5	CASTPRVGQETQYF	TGCGCCAGCACCCCCAGGGTTGGCCAAGAGACCCAGTACTTC
.	.	TRBV5-1	TRBJ2-7	CASGAESYEQYF	TGCGCCAGCGGTGCGGAATCCTACGAGCAGTACTTC
.	.	TRBV6-5	TRBJ1-2	CASSEGGYGYTF	TGTGCCAGCAGTGAAGGGGGATATGGCTACACCTTC
.	.	TRBV7-2	TRBJ1-1	CASSRQSGVPNTEAFF	TGTGCCAGCAGCCGACAGTCGGGGGTCCCAAACACTGAAGCTTTCTTT
.	medium-sized	TRBV2	TRBJ1-3	CASLGEVSGNTIYF	TGTGCCAGCCTCGGCGAAGTTAGCGGAAACACCATATATTTT
TRBD2	few	TRBV7-9	TRBJ2-3	CASSLGLASDTQYF	TGTGCCAGCAGCTTAGGACTAGCTTCAGATACGCAGTATTTT
.	.	TRBV19	TRBJ2-7	CASSTTVSGYEQYF	TGTGCCAGTAGTACGACAGTAAGTGGCTACGAGCAGTACTTC
.	.	TRBV13	TRBJ2-3	CASRRSSAGWFTDTQYF	TGTGCCAGCAGACGAAGTTCGGCAGGGTGGTTTACAGATACGCAGTATTTT
.	.	TRBV5-1	TRBJ2-5	CASKDNQETQYF	TGCGCCAGCAAGGACAACCAAGAGACCCAGTACTTC
.	.	TRBV30	TRBJ1-2	CAWTRAYGYTF	TGTGCCTGGACGAGAGCCTACGGCTACACCTTC
TRBD1	.	TRBV28	TRBJ1-1	CASSLGQGGEAFF	TGTGCCAGCAGTTTAGGACAGGGTGGTGAAGCTTTCTTT